This T cell receptor beta chain was sequenced for a study of OX40 agonist ivuxolimab in advanced cancers. Study information: Prior therapy, whether anti-PD-1, anti-PD-L1 or anti-CTLA-4, was allowed, and approximately 37% had some. Findings of the study overall: At 0.1 to 3.0 mg/kg and by week 6, CD4+ and CD8+ T cells in the blood had expanded clonally.

The protocol was immunoSEQ multiplex PCR, while the TCRdb copy is restricted to in-frame clones and leaves out a portion. The data show 57,000 or so clones, with around 83% seen just once and about 0.69% held by the top ten. Trimming took 2 bases from V and 0 from J, leaving 11 bases between them. CDR3 size: 16 residues. CDR1 SGHNT and CDR2 YYREEE come from the germline V gene (reference sequence). This clone was observed once. Its specificity is unknown. Any history of autoimmune disease or systemic immunosuppression disqualified patients. The chain combines TRBV5-4 with TRBJ1-4, with D possibly being TRBD1 (5 bases). The sample consisted of CD4+ or CD8+ T cells sorted from blood, taken in a trial of the OX40 agonist ivuxolimab. The TCR was taken from an adult with an advanced solid tumor such as melanoma, head and neck, liver or kidney cancer. The CDR3 sequence is CASSLDGGTTNEKLFF. The CDR3 DNA is TGTGCCAGCAGCTTAGATGGGGGGACAACTAATGAAAAACTGTTTTTT.